This T cell receptor (beta chain) is from a study of Ad26.COV2.S vaccination and SARS-CoV-2 variants. Broader study findings: Once vaccination had occurred, spike-specific CD8+ and CD4+ T cell responses reportedly showed substantial breadth. Participants given vaccine showed non-spike TCR breadth similar to that of placebo recipients.

As to treatment: about 20 received Ad26.COV2.S at low or high dose, single or two shots; about 5 received placebo; per-sample allocation not given. Day 63 following the first vaccine or placebo injection was when the samples were taken. Clones were sequenced by immunoSEQ multiplex PCR, and TCRdb holds only the in-frame ones, with some missing. Among about 390,000 clones, roughly nine tenths were seen once, and the ten largest hold roughly 3.2%. The V gene's germline CDR1 is DFQATT and CDR2 SNEGSKA (reference sequence). The CDR3 contains 12 residues. Deletions cut 3 bases from V and 1 base from J, with 7 bases between. A remark on this clone: Its antigen is not identified.

The sequence was obtained from a person aged 18-65 years who received the Ad26.COV2.S COVID-19 vaccine or a placebo. The input for sequencing was peripheral blood, taken in a trial of Ad26.COV2.S vaccine versus placebo. V gene TRBV20-1 combines with J gene TRBJ2-7; D not certain. This chain's CDR3 is CSASKSSYEQYF. DNA for the CDR3: TGCAGTGCTAGTAAGTCGTCCTACGAGCAGTACTTC.